The rows below give T cell receptor beta chains drawn from one sample of a study of blood T cells in healthy people across ages. Via MiXCR, TCRdb re-called the 5' RACE reads, giving one row per CDR3 protein. The table shows roughly 1.6 million distinct CDR3 sequences, with approximately 32% occurring only once. The sample comprised blood. Receptors originate from a woman aged 25 to 45 in good health. The CDR3 runs from the conserved cysteine through the conserved F or W. Each record gives: V gene, D gene, clone size, J gene, CDR3 DNA, CDR3 protein. The D gene is left open where the match is weak. Expanded clones get a size class; other rows say once, few or many, or leave the size out.

TRBV7-8	.	few	TRBJ2-5	TGTGCCAGCAGCTTAGGGCTAGCTACCCAAGAGACCCAGTACTTC	CASSLGLATQETQYF
TRBV5-6	.	few	TRBJ1-2	TGTGCCAGCAGCTTGAGCAGAGTACGGTCCTATGGCTACACCTTC	CASSLSRVRSYGYTF
TRBV20-1	.	.	TRBJ1-2	TGCAGTGCTAATGATGCAGGGATCTCTAACTATGGCTACACCTTC	CSANDAGISNYGYTF
TRBV7-3	TRBD2	few	TRBJ2-5	TGTGCCAGCAGCGCCAAAACACTAGCGGGAGGCGAGACCCAGTACTTC	CASSAKTLAGGETQYF
TRBV7-9	.	.	TRBJ2-1	TGTGCCAACAGCGATAGTGTTAATGAGCAGTTCTTC	CANSDSVNEQFF
TRBV2	TRBD2	many	TRBJ2-1	TGTGCCAGGGAAGGTAGCGGGGTCAACAATGAGCAGTTCTTC	CAREGSGVNNEQFF
TRBV28	TRBD2	few	TRBJ2-4	TGTGCCAGCAGTTTAGAGCCTAGCGGGAAAAACATTCAGTACTTC	CASSLEPSGKNIQYF
TRBV6-6	.	few	TRBJ2-5	TGTGCCAGCGGGTCGCAGGTACAGACCCAGTACTTC	CASGSQVQTQYF
TRBV6-2/TRBV6-3	TRBD2	.	TRBJ2-5	TGTGCCAGCAGTTACCGGCGGATCACTAGCGGGGAAAGACAAGAGACCCAGTACTTC	CASSYRRITSGERQETQYF
TRBV2	.	.	TRBJ2-7	TGTGCCAGCAGTGAAGAGAAGGCCCCCGCCTACGAGCAGTACTTC	CASSEEKAPAYEQYF
TRBV20-1	.	few	TRBJ1-2	TGCAGTGCCCAGCTCTCTTACTCTAACTATGGCTACACCTTC	CSAQLSYSNYGYTF
TRBV6-5	TRBD1	.	TRBJ2-5	TGTGCCAGCAGTTCCCGGGACAGGGGTCCGTACCAAGAGACCCAGTACTTC	CASSSRDRGPYQETQYF
TRBV15	.	few	TRBJ2-7	TGTGCCACCAGCAGTCCGTGGGGGCCGGAGCAGTACTTC	CATSSPWGPEQYF
TRBV20-1	.	.	TRBJ1-5	TGCAGTGCTAGAGATCCCCTACAGGTATATCAGCCCCAGCATTTT	CSARDPLQVYQPQHF
TRBV5-1	TRBD1	few	TRBJ2-7	TGCGCCAGCAGCTTGACAGGACAGGTCTCCTACGAGCAGTACTTC	CASSLTGQVSYEQYF
TRBV2	.	once	TRBJ2-7	TGTGCCAGCAGTGAAACGACACAGACCTCCTACGAGCAGTACTTC	CASSETTQTSYEQYF
TRBV7-9	.	.	TRBJ2-1	TGTGCCAGCAGCCAGAGCAGCGCTGGTATCTACAATGGGCAGTTCTTC	CASSQSSAGIYNGQFF
TRBV5-6	.	.	TRBJ2-1	TGTGCCAGCAGCTCAAGACAGGCACCCTACAATGAGCGGTTCTTC	CASSSRQAPYNERFF
TRBV20-1	.	many	TRBJ2-3	TGCAGTGCTAGATACCCCCGGAGCACAGATACGCAGTATTTT	CSARYPRSTDTQYF
TRBV6-1	.	.	TRBJ2-5	TGTGCCAGCATTCGGGGGCGGGAGACCCAGTACTTC	CASIRGRETQYF
TRBV6-2/TRBV6-3	.	.	TRBJ2-7	TGTGCCAGTAACCCAGAAAGCAGGGCTGCCTACGAGCAGTACTTC	CASNPESRAAYEQYF
TRBV6-1	TRBD1	few	TRBJ1-5	TGTGCCAGCAGTGAGAACAGGGGAGGACAGCCCCAGCATTTT	CASSENRGGQPQHF
TRBV5-6	TRBD2	once	TRBJ2-5	TGTGCCAGCAGCTTGTTCACTAGCGGGAGCTTCGTGACCCAGTACTTC	CASSLFTSGSFVTQYF
TRBV18	.	.	TRBJ2-2	TGTGCCAGCTCACCAGCGGTCGGGGAGCTGTTTTTT	CASSPAVGELFF
TRBV4-1	.	few	TRBJ2-7	TGCGCCAGCAGGGAAACTGAGAATCGCTACGAGCAGTACTTC	CASRETENRYEQYF
TRBV4-1	TRBD2	few	TRBJ2-1	TGCGCCAGCAGCCAGAGCGCGGGAGGAAACAATGAGCAGTTCTTC	CASSQSAGGNNEQFF
TRBV5-5	.	few	TRBJ1-2	TGTGCCAGCAGCTTTTCGGACAACTATGGCTACACCTTC	CASSFSDNYGYTF
TRBV27	TRBD2	many	TRBJ2-1	TGTGCCAGCAGCCCCGGGACTAGCGGGAAAAATGAGCAGTTCTTC	CASSPGTSGKNEQFF
TRBV7-3	TRBD1	.	TRBJ1-6	TGTGCCAGCAGCTTAGCCGGGACAGTTACTTCACCCCTCCACTTT	CASSLAGTVTSPLHF
TRBV5-1	.	many	TRBJ2-7	TGCGCCAGCAGCGCCGACAGGGCGGGGGAGCAGTACTTC	CASSADRAGEQYF
TRBV12-3/TRBV12-4	TRBD1	.	TRBJ2-7	TGTGCCAGCACCAACTGGGACAGGGTGTACGAGCAGTACTTC	CASTNWDRVYEQYF
TRBV5-1	.	.	TRBJ2-7	TGCGCCAGCAGCTTGGGTCGTGGCAGTTTCTACGAGCAGTACTTC	CASSLGRGSFYEQYF
TRBV9	TRBD2	.	TRBJ2-7	TGTGCCAGCAGCGTAGCTAGCGGGACTCTCTACGAGCAGTACTTC	CASSVASGTLYEQYF
TRBV20-1	TRBD1	.	TRBJ2-7	TGCAGTGCTGTAAAACCGGGACAGGGGGCTATCTACGAGCAGTACTTC	CSAVKPGQGAIYEQYF
TRBV7-2	.	few	TRBJ2-3	TGTGCCAGCAGCTGGCGGGACTCCGCCACAGATACGCAGTATTTT	CASSWRDSATDTQYF
TRBV12-3/TRBV12-4	.	.	TRBJ1-1	TGTGCCAGCAGTAGGGCCAGCACTGAAGCTTTCTTT	CASSRASTEAFF
TRBV20-1	.	.	TRBJ2-7	TGCAGTGCTACATTATACGAGCAGTACTTC	CSATLYEQYF
TRBV6-1	TRBD1	few	TRBJ2-7	TGTGCCAGCAGTGGATTTCACCCGACAGGGTTAGTCTACGAGCAGTACTTC	CASSGFHPTGLVYEQYF
TRBV4-1	.	.	TRBJ1-6	TGCGCCAGCAGCCAAGCGGAACGGGGCCCTAATTCACCCCTCCACTTT	CASSQAERGPNSPLHF
TRBV5-1	.	.	TRBJ2-5	TGCGCCAGCACGTCCCAAGCGGATCAAGAGACCCAGTACTTC	CASTSQADQETQYF
TRBV20-1	.	many	TRBJ1-2	TGCAGTGCAGCACCTCGGGGGCCCTACGACTATGGCTACACCTTC	CSAAPRGPYDYGYTF
TRBV7-9	.	few	TRBJ2-3	TGTGCCAGCAGAGACAGACCTTTAGGCGCGCAGTATTTT	CASRDRPLGAQYF